The clone carrying this T cell receptor beta chain has more than one count but fewer than ten. Its antigen is still unknown. This record comes from a study of T cells after yellow fever vaccination. General study points: Post-booster samples contained most primary-vaccination clones (approximately 96% CD4, approximately 88% CD8).

CDR1 and CDR2 (germline): SGHDN, FVKESK. V shed 3 bases, J shed 3 bases, and the junction held 8 bases outside the gene matches. The CDR3 runs to 16 residues. A process of 5'RACE template switching, which added a universal primer site and UMIs, was used to make TCR cDNA. TCRdb ran MiXCR on the 5' RACE reads and lists one entry per CDR3 protein. The data contain 200,000 to 300,000 distinct CDR3 sequences, 6.5% to 7.5% of them singletons. Sample: CD4+ T cells sorted from PBMCs, taken on the day of the yellow fever booster vaccination. The V call is TRBV14, the J call TRBJ2-1; 7 bases match TRBD1. The receptor comes from a man aged 30 to 45 who received the YFV17D yellow fever vaccine. CDR3 protein: CASSQASGQNYNEQFF. Here the CDR3 DNA reads TGTGCCAGCAGCCAGGCCTCGGGACAGAACTACAATGAGCAGTTCTTC.